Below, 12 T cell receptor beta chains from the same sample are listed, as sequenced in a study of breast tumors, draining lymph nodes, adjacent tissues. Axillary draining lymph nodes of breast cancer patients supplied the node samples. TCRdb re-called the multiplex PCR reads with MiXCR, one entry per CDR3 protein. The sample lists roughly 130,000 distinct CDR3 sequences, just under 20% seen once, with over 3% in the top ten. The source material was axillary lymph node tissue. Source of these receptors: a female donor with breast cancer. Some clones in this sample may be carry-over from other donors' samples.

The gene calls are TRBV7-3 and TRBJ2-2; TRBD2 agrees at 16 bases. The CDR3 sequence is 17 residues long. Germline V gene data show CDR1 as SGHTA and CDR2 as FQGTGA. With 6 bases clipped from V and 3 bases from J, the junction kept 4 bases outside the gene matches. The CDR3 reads CASRGTSGGAYTGELFF. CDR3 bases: TGTGCCAGCAGAGGGACTAGCGGGGGGGCATACACCGGGGAGCTGTTTTTT.

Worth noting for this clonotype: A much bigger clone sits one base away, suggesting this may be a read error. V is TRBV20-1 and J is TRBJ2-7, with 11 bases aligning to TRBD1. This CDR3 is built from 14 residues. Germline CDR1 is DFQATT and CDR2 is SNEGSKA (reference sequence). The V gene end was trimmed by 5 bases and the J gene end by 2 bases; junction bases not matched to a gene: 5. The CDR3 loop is CSAAQDRGPYEQYF. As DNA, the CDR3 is TGCAGTGCTGCCCAGGACAGGGGGCCCTACGAGCAGTACTTC.

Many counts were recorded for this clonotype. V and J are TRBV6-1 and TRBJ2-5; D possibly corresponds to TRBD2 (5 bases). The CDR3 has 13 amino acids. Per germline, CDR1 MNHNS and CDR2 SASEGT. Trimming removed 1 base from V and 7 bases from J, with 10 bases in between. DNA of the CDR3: TGTGCCAGCAGTGAAGTGAGGGTTGCGACCCAGTACTTC. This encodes CASSEVRVATQYF.

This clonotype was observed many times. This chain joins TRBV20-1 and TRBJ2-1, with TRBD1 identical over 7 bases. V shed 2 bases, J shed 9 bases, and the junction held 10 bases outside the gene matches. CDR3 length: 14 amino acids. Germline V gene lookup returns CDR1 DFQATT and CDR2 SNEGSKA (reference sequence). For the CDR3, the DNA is TGCAGTGCTAGAACAACTACAGGGGTTGGTGAGCAGTTCTTC. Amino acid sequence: CSARTTTGVGEQFF.

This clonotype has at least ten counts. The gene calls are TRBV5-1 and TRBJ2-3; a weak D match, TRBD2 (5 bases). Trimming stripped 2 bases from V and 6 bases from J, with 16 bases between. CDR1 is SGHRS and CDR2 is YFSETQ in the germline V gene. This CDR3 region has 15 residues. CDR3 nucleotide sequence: TGCGCCAGCAGCTTAAACGGCGCTGGCGGGGATACGCAGTATTTT. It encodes CASSLNGAGGDTQYF.

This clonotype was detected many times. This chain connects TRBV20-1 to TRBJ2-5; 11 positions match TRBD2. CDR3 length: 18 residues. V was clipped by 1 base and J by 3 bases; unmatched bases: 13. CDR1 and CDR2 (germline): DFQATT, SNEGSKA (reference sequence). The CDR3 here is CSARALAGGPGVEETQYF. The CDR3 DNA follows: TGCAGTGCTAGAGCCCTAGCGGGAGGCCCAGGTGTTGAAGAGACCCAGTACTTC.

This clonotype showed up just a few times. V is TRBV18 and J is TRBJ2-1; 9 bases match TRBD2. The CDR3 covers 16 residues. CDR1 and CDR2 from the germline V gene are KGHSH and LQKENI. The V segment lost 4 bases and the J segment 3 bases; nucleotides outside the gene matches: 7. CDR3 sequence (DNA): TGTGCCAGCTCACAACTTAGCGGGAGTGGCTACAATGAGCAGTTCTTC. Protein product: CASSQLSGSGYNEQFF. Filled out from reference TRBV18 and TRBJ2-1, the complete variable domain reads NAGVMQNPRHLVRRRGQEARLRCSPMKGHSHVYWYRQLPEEGLKFMVYLQKENIIDESGMPKERFSAEFPKEGPSILRIQQVVRGDSAAYFCASSQLSGSGYNEQFFGPGTRLTVL.

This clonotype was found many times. The CDR3 nucleotides read TGTGCCAGCAGGGGGCCGGATAATTCACCCCTCCACTTT. Amino acids: CASRGPDNSPLHF. The J gene is TRBJ1-6, the V gene TRBV6-1, with D perhaps matching TRBD1 (5 bases). This CDR3 spans 13 amino acids. CDR1 is MNHNS, CDR2 SASEGT, per germline. Between the trimmed V and J ends, which lost 6 bases and 5 bases, there was a span of 8 bases.

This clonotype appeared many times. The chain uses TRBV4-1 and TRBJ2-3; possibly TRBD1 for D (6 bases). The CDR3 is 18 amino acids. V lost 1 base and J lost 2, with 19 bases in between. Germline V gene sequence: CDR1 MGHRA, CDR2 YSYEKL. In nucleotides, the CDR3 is TGCGCCAGCAGCCAAGCTGAATCTGGACAGAGACCCACAGATACGCAGTATTTT. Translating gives CASSQAESGQRPTDTQYF.

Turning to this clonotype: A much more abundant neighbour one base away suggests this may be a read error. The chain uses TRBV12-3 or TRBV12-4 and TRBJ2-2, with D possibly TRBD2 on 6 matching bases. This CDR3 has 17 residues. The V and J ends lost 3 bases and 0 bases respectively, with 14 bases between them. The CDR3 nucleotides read TGTGCCAGCAGTTTGTGGCGGGGAGACCCGAACACCGGGGAGCTGTTTTTT. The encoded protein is CASSLWRGDPNTGELFF.

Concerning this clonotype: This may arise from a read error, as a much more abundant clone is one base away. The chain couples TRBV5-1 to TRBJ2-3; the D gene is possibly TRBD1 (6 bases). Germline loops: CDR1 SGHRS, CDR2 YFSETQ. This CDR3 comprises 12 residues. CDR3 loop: CASGTSTDTQCF. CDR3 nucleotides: TGCGCCAGCGGGACAAGCACAGATACGCAGTGTTTT.

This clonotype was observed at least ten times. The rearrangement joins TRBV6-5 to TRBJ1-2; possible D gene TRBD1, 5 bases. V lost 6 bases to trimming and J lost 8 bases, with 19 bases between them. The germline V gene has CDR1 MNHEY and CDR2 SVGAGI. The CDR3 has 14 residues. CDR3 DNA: TGTGCCAGCAGCAATAACAGGAAAGAGTGGGGCTACACCTTC. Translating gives CASSNNRKEWGYTF.